This record concerns one TCR beta chain sequence. V was clipped by 6 bases and J by 0 bases, with 12 bases between them. This CDR3 has 15 residues. CDR1 LNHDA and CDR2 SQIVND come from the germline V gene (reference sequence). The sample belongs to a study of cytomegalovirus exposure and HLA in healthy donors. A multiplex PCR was run with 60 Vbeta primers and 13 Jbeta primers. TCRdb keeps only in-frame clones here, not all; method: immunoSEQ multiplex PCR. The repertoire holds about 190,000 clones, with 60% to 85% as singletons. Donors were nominally healthy when sampled, though unrecorded immune exposures were likely.

The gene calls are TRBV19 and TRBJ2-1, with D possibly being TRBD2 (5 bases). This sequence originates from a woman between 40 and 55 years old in good health and CMV-seronegative. The sample consisted of PBMCs. Here the CDR3 reads CASSLEGSSYNEQFF. The DNA for the CDR3 is TGTGCCAGTAGCTTGGAAGGGAGCTCCTACAATGAGCAGTTCTTC.